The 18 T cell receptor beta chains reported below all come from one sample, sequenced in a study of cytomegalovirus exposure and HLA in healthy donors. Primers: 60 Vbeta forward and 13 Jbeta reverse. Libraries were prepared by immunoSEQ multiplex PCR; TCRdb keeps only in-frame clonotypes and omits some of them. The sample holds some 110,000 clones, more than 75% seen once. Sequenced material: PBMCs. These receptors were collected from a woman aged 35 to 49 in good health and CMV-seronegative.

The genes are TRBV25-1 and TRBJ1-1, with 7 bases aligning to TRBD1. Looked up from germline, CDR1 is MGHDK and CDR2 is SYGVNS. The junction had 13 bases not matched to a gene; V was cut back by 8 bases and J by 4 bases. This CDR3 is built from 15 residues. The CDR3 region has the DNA TGTGCCAGCCATATTCCAAACGCAGGGGGCACTGAAGCTTTCTTT. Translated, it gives CASHIPNAGGTEAFF.

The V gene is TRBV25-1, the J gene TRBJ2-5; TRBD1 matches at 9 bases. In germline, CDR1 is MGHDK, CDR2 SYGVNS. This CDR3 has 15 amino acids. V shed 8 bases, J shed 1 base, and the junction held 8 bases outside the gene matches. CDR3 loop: CASGLQGATQETQYF. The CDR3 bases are TGTGCCAGCGGATTACAGGGGGCTACCCAAGAGACCCAGTACTTC. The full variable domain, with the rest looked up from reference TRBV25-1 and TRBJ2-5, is EADIYQTPRYLVIGTGKKITLECSQTMGHDKMYWYQQDPGMELHLIHYSYGVNSTEKGDLSSESTVSRIRTEHFPLTLESARPSHTSQYLCASGLQGATQETQYFGPGTRLLVL.

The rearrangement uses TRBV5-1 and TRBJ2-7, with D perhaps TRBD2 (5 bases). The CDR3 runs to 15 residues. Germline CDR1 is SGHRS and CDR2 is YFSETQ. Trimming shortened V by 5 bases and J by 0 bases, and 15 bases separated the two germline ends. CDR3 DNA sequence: TGCGCCAGCAGGAGGGAGCCCTCAAGCTCCTACGAGCAGTACTTC. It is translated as CASRREPSSSYEQYF.

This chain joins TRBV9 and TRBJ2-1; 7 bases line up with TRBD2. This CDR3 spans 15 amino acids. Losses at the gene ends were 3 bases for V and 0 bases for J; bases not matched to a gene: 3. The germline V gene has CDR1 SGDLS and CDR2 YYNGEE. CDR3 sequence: CASSATSASYNEQFF. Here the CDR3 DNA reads TGTGCCAGCAGCGCTACTAGCGCCTCCTACAATGAGCAGTTCTTC.

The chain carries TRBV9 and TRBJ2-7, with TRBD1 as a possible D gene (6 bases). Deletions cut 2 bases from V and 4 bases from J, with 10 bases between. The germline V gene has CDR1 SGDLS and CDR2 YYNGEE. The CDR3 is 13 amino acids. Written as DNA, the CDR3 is TGTGCCAGCAGCGTCCAACAGGGTTACGAGCAGTACTTC. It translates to CASSVQQGYEQYF.

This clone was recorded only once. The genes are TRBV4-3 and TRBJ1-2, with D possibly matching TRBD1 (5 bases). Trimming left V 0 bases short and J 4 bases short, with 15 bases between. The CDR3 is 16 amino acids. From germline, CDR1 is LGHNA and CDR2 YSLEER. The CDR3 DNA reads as TGCGCCAGCAGCCAAGAGGGGGAGGAAGGGGTCTATGGCTACACCTTC. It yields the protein CASSQEGEEGVYGYTF.

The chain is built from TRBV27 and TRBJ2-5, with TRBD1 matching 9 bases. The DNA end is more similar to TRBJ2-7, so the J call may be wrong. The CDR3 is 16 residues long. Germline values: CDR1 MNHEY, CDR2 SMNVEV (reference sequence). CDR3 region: CASNTYRGRVGYEQYF. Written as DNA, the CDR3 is TGTGCCAGCAATACGTACAGGGGGCGAGTTGGTTACGAGCAGTACTTC.

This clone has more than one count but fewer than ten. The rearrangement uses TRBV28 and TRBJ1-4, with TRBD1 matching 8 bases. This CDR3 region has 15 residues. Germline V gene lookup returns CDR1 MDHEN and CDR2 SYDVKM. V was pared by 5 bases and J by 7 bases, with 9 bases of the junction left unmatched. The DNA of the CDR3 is TGTGCCAGCAGTACCATAGGGACAGGCGGTGAAAAACTGTTTTTT. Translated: CASSTIGTGGEKLFF.

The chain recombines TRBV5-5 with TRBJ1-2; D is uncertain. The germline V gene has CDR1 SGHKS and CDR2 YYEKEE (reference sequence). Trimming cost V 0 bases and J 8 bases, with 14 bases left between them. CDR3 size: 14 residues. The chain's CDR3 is CASSLVSARGGYTF. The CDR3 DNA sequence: TGTGCCAGCAGCTTGGTGTCGGCCAGAGGGGGCTACACCTTC. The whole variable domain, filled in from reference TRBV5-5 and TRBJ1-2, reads DAGVTQSPTHLIKTRGQQVTLRCSPISGHKSVSWYQQVLGQGPQFIFQYYEKEERGRGNFPDRFSARQFPNYSSELNVNALLLGDSALYLCASSLVSARGGYTFGSGTRLTVV.

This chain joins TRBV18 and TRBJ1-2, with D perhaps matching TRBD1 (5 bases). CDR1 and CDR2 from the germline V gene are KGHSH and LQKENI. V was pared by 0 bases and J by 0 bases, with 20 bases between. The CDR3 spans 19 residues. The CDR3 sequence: CASSPPGPTPSLANYGYTF. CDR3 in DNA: TGTGCCAGCTCACCACCGGGGCCAACGCCCTCGCTAGCTAACTATGGCTACACCTTC.

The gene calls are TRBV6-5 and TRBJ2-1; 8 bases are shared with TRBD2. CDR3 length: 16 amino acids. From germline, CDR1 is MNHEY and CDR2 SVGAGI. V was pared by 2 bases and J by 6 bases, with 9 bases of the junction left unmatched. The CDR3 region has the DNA TGTGCCAGCAGTTACACATTAGCGGGATCGAGCAATGAGCAGTTCTTC. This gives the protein CASSYTLAGSSNEQFF.

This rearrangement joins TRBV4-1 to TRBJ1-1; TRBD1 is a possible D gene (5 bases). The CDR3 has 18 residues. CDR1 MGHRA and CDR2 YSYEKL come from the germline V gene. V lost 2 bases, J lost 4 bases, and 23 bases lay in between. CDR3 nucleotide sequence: TGCGCCAGCAGCCAATCGAATAAAAACAGGCTCGTCGGCACTGAAGCTTTCTTT. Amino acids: CASSQSNKNRLVGTEAFF.

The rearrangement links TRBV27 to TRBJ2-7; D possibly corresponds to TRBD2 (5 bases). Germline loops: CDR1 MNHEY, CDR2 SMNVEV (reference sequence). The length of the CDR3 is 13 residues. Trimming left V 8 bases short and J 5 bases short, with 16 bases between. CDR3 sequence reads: CASESGVGNEQYF. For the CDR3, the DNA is TGTGCCAGCGAGTCTGGGGTCGGGAACGAGCAGTACTTC.

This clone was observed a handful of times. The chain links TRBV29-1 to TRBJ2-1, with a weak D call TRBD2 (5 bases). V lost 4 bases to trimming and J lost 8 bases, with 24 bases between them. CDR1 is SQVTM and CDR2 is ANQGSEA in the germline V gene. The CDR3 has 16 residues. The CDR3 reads CSVVAVRSAEGDEQFF. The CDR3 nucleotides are TGCAGCGTTGTGGCAGTAAGAAGCGCTGAGGGCGATGAGCAGTTCTTC.

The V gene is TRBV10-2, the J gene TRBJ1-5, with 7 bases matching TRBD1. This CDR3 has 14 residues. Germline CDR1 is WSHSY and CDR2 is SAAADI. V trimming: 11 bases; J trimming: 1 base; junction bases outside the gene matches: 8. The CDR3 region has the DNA TGCGCCGGAACAGGGGTAGGAAGCAATCAGCCCCAGCATTTT. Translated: CAGTGVGSNQPQHF.

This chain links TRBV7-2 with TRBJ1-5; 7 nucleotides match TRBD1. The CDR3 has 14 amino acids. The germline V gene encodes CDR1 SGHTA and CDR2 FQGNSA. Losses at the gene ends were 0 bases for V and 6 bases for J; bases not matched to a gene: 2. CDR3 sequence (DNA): TGTGCCAGCAGCTTAGCCCCAGGGGGTCAGCCCCAGCATTTT. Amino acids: CASSLAPGGQPQHF.

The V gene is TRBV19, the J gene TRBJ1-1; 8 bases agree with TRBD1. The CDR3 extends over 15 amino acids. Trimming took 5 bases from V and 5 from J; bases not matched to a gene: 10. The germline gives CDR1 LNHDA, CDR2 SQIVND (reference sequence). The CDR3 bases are TGTGCCAGTAGTCCCTTCGGACAGGGCCGGACTGAAGCTTTCTTT. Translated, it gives CASSPFGQGRTEAFF.

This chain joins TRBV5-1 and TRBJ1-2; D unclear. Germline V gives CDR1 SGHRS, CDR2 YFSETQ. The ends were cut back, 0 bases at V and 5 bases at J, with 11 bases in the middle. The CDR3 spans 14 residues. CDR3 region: CASSLGAGVYGYTF. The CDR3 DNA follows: TGCGCCAGCAGCTTGGGGGCCGGTGTGTATGGCTACACCTTC. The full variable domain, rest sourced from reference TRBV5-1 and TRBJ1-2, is KAGVTQTPRYLIKTRGQQVTLSCSPISGHRSVSWYQQTPGQGLQFLFEYFSETQRNKGNFPGRFSGRQFSNSRSEMNVSTLELGDSALYLCASSLGAGVYGYTFGSGTRLTVV.